Listed here is a single T cell receptor (beta chain). Antigen: not known. CDR3 length: 14 residues. CDR1 is WNHNN and CDR2 is SYGVQD in the germline V gene (reference sequence). V trimming: 5 bases; J trimming: 10 bases; junction bases outside the gene matches: 11. Each TCR beta library was made by quantitative 5'-RACE that incorporated molecular barcodes. One entry per CDR3 protein results from TCRdb running MiXCR on the 5' RACE reads. The sample shows more than 200,000 distinct CDR3 sequences, 20% to 30% of them seen only once. The sample comes from a study of CD8 T cells in ankylosing spondylitis. Broader study findings: Within peripheral blood, clones linked to disease were CD8+ and relatively rare. In synovial fluid and blood from reactive arthritis, some motif variants were previously reported. For ankylosing spondylitis blood, a TCR beta motif of roughly 8 highly homologous variants appeared characteristic.

Sequencing was carried out using blood, either unsorted or a sorted T cell fraction (not recorded which). This clonotype originated in a male donor with ankylosing spondylitis or in good health (not recorded which). This chain links TRBV10-1 with TRBJ2-1, with 7 nucleotides matching TRBD2. The CDR3 nucleotides are TGCGCCAGCAGTACTGCACGACTAGCAAGGGAGCAGTTCTTC. Translated: CASSTARLAREQFF.